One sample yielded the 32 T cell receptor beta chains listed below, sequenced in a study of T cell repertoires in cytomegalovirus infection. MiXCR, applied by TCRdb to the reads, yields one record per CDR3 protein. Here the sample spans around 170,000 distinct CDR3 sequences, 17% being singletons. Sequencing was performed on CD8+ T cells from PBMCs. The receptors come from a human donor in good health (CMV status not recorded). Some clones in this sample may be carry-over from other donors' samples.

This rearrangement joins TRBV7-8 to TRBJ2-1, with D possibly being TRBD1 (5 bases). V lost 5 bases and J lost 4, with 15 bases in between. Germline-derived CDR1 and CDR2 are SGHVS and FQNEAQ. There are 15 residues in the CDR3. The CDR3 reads CASSPISDRYNEQFF. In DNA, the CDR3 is TGTGCCAGCAGCCCCATCTCCGACAGATACAATGAGCAGTTCTTC.

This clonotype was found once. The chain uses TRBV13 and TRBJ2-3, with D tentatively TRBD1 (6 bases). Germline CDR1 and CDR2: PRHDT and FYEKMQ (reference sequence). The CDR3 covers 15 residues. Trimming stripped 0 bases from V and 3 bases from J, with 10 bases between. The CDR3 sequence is CASSLGARGTDTQYF. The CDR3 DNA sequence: TGTGCCAGCAGCTTAGGGGCTAGGGGGACAGATACGCAGTATTTT. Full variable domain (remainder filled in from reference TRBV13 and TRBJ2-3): AAGVIQSPRHLIKEKRETATLKCYPIPRHDTVYWYQQGPGQDPQFLISFYEKMQSDKGSIPDRFSAQQFSDYHSELNMSSLELGDSALYFCASSLGARGTDTQYFGPGTRLTVL.

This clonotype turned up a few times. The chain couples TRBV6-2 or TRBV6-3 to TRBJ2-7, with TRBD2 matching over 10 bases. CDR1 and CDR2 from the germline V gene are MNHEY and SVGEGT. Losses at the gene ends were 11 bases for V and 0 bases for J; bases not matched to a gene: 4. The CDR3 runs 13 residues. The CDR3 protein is CACSGGPSYEQYF. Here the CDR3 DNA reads TGTGCCTGTAGCGGGGGGCCCTCCTACGAGCAGTACTTC.

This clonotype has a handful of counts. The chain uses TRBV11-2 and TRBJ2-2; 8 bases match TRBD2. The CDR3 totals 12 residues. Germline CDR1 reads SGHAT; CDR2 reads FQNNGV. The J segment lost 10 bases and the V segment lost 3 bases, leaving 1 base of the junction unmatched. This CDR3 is CASSLGLEELFF. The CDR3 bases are TGTGCCAGCAGCTTGGGACTAGAGGAGCTGTTTTTT.

Here the CDR3 reads CASSPTSGGAMGNEQFF. DNA of the CDR3: TGTGCCAGCAGCCCAACTAGCGGGGGGGCGATGGGCAATGAGCAGTTCTTC. The chain links TRBV7-6 to TRBJ2-1, with 13 bases matching TRBD2. The CDR3 extends over 17 amino acids. V lost 5 bases, J lost 6 bases, and 10 bases stayed unmatched. Germline V gene sequence: CDR1 SGHVS, CDR2 FNYEAQ.

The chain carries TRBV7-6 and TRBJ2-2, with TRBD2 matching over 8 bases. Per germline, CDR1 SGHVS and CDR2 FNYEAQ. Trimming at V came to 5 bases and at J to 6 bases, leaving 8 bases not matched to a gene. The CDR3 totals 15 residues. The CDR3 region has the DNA TGTGCCAGCAGCACCCAGCGGGAGCTCGCCGGGGAGCTGTTTTTT. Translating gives CASSTQRELAGELFF. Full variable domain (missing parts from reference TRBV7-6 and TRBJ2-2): GAGVSQSPRYKVTKRGQDVALRCDPISGHVSLYWYRQALGQGPEFLTYFNYEAQQDKSGLPNDRFSAERPEGSISTLTIQRTEQRDSAMYRCASSTQRELAGELFFGEGSRLTVL.

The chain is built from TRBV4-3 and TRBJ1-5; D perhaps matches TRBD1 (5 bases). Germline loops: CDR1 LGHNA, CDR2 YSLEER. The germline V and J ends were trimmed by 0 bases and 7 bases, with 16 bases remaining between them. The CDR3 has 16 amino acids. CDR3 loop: CASSQDHGGLGQPQHF. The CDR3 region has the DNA TGCGCCAGCAGCCAAGATCACGGGGGTTTAGGCCAGCCCCAGCATTTT.

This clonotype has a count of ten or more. CDR3 nucleotide sequence: TGTGCCAGCAGCTTTAGCCCCACCGGGGAGCTGTTTTTT. It encodes CASSFSPTGELFF. This chain links TRBV7-6 with TRBJ2-2, with D hard to call. The CDR3 spans 13 residues. Germline V CDR1 and CDR2: SGHVS, FNYEAQ. Trimming stripped 3 bases from V and 4 bases from J, with 6 bases between.

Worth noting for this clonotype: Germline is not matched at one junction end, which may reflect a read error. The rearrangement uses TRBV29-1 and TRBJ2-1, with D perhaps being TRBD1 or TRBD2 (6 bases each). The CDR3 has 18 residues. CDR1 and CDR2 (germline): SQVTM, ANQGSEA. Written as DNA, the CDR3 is TGCAGCGTTTCAGGGGAGGACACAAGGGGTCACACCTACAATAAGCAGTTCTTC. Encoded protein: CSVSGEDTRGHTYNKQFF.

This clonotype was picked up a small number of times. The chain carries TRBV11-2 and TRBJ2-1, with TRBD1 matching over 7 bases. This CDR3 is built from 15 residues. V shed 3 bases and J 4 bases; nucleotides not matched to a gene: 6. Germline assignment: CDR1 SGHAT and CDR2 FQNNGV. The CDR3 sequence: CASSLRQGVYNEQFF. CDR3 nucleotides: TGTGCCAGCAGCTTGAGACAGGGAGTATACAATGAGCAGTTCTTC.

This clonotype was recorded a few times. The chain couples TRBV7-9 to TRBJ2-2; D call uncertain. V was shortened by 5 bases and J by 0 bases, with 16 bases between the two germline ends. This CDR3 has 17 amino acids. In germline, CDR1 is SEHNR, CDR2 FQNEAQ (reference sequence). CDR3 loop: CASSDPGWGTNTGELFF. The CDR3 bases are TGTGCCAGCAGCGACCCTGGCTGGGGAACGAACACCGGGGAGCTGTTTTTT.

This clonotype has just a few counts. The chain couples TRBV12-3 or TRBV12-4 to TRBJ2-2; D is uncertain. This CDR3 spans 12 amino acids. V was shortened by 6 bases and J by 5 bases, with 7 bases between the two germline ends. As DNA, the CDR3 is TGTGCCAGCAGCTCCGGGACCGGGGAGCTGTTTTTT. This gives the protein CASSSGTGELFF.

CDR3 sequence: CASSPSDRGQYF. For the CDR3, the DNA is TGTGCCAGCAGTCCATCAGACAGGGGGCAGTACTTC. The J gene is TRBJ2-7, the V gene TRBV28; TRBD1 matches at 8 bases. The ends lost 5 bases at V and 9 bases at J; junction bases unmatched: 6. Looked up from germline, CDR1 is MDHEN and CDR2 is SYDVKM. There are 12 residues in the CDR3.

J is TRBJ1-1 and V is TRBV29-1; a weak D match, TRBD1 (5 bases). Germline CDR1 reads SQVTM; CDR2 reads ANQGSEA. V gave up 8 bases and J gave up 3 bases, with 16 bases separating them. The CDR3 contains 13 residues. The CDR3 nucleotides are TGCAGCTCCCGGGGGGGGGTATACACTGAAGCTTTCTTT. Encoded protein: CSSRGGVYTEAFF.

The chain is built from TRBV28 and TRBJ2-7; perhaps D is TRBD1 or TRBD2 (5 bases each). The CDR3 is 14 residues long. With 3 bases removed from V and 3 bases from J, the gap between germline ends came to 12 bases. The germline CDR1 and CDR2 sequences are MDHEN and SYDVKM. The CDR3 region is CASSFTGTSYEQYF. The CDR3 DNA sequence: TGTGCCAGCAGTTTTACTGGGACCAGCTACGAGCAGTACTTC.

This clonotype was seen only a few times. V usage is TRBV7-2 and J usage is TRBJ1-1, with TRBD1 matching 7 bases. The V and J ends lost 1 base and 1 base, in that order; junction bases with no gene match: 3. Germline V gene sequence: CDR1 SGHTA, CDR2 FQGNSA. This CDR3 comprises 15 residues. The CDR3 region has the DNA TGTGCCAGCAGCTTAGGAGGACAGGAGAACACTGAAGCTTTCTTT. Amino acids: CASSLGGQENTEAFF.

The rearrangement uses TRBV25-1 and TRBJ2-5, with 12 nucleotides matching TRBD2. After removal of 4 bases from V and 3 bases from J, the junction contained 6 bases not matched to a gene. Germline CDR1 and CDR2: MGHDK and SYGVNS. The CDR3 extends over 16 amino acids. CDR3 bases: TGTGCCAGCAGTGCTTGGACTAGCGGGATTAAAGAGACCCAGTACTTC. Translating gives CASSAWTSGIKETQYF.

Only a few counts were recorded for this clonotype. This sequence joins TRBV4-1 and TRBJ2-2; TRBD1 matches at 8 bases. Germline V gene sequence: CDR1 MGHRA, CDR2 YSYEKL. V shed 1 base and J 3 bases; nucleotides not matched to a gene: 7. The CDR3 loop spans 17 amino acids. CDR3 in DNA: TGCGCCAGCAGCCAAGTCTCAGGGGGCTGGGACACCGGGGAGCTGTTTTTT. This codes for CASSQVSGGWDTGELFF.

In nucleotides, the CDR3 is TGTGCCATCACCCCGGGACTAGCGGGAGTCGCCGGGGAGCTGTTTTTT. Protein product: CAITPGLAGVAGELFF. The genes are TRBV10-3 and TRBJ2-2, with TRBD2 matching 14 bases. This CDR3 is 16 amino acids long. J was trimmed by 6 bases and V by 7 bases; bases with no gene match: 7. Germline CDR1 reads ENHRY; CDR2 reads SYGVKD.

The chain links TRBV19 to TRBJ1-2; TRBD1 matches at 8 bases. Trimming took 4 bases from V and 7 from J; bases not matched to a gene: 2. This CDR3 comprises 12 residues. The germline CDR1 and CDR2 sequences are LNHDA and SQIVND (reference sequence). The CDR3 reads CASSTGGLGYTF. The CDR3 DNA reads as TGTGCCAGTAGTACAGGGGGCCTTGGCTACACCTTC.

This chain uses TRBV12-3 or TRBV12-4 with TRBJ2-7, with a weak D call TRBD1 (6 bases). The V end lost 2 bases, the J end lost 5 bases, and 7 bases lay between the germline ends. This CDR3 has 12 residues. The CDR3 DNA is TGTGCCAGCAGTTTATACAGGGACGAGCAGTACTTC. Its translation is CASSLYRDEQYF.

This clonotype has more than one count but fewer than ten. The CDR3 nucleotides read TGCAGTTCCACGCGGGGGGACACTGAAGCTTTCTTT. Residues: CSSTRGDTEAFF. V gene TRBV20-1 combines with J gene TRBJ1-1; D perhaps matches TRBD1 (5 bases). The CDR3 length is 12 residues. The ends were cut back, 8 bases at V and 3 bases at J, with 13 bases in the middle. Germline values: CDR1 DFQATT, CDR2 SNEGSKA (reference sequence).

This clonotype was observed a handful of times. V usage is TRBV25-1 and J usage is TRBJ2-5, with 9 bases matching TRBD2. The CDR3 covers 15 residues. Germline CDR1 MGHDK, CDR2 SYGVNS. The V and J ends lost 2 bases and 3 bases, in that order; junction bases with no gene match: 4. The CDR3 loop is CASSEMAGGEETQYF. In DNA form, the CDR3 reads TGTGCCAGCAGTGAAATGGCGGGAGGGGAAGAGACCCAGTACTTC.

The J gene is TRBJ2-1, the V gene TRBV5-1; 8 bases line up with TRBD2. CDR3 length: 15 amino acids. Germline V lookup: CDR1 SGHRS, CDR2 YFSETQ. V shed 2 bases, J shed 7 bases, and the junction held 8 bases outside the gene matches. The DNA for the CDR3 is TGCGCCAGCAGCTTCCCCGGGGGGGCGCGTAATGAGCAGTTCTTC. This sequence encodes CASSFPGGARNEQFF.

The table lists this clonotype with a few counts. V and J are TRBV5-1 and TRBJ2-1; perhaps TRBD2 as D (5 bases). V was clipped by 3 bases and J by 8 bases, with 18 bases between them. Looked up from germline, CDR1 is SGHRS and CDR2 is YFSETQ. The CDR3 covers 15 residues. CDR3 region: CASSSGWGAGDEQFF. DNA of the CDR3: TGCGCCAGCAGCTCGGGGTGGGGTGCGGGCGATGAGCAGTTCTTC.

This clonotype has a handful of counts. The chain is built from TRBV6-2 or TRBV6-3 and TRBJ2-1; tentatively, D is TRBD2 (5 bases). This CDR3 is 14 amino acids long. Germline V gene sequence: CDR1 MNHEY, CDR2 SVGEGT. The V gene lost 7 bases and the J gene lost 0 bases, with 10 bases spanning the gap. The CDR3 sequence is CASNYGSSYNEQFF. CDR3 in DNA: TGTGCCAGCAATTATGGGAGCTCCTACAATGAGCAGTTCTTC.

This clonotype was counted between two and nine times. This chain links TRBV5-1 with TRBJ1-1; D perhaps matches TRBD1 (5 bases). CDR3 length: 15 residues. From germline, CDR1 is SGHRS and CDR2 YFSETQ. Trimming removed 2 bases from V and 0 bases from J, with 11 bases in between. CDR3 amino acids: CASSLFGAMNTEAFF. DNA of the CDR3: TGCGCCAGCAGCTTATTTGGGGCCATGAACACTGAAGCTTTCTTT. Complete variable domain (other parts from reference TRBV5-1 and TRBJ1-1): KAGVTQTPRYLIKTRGQQVTLSCSPISGHRSVSWYQQTPGQGLQFLFEYFSETQRNKGNFPGRFSGRQFSNSRSEMNVSTLELGDSALYLCASSLFGAMNTEAFFGQGTRLTVV.

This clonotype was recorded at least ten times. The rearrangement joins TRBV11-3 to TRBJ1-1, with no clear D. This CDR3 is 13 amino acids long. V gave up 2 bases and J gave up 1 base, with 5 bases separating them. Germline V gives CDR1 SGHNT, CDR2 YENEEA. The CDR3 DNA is TGTGCCAGCAGCTTAACACAGAACACTGAAGCTTTCTTT. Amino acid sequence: CASSLTQNTEAFF. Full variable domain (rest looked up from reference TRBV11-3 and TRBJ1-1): EAGVVQSPRYKIIEKKQPVAFWCNPISGHNTLYWYLQNLGQGPELLIRYENEEAVDDSQLPKDRFSAERLKGVDSTLKIQPAELGDSAVYLCASSLTQNTEAFFGQGTRLTVV.

The CDR3 sequence: CASSHLEPTSSYNEQFF. Written as DNA, the CDR3 is TGTGCCAGCAGTCACCTTGAGCCCACGAGCTCCTACAATGAGCAGTTCTTC. The V gene is TRBV6-2 or TRBV6-3, the J gene TRBJ2-1; D is undetermined. Trimming cost V 5 bases and J 0 bases, with 17 bases left between them. Per germline, CDR1 MNHEY and CDR2 SVGEGT. CDR3 length: 17 amino acids.

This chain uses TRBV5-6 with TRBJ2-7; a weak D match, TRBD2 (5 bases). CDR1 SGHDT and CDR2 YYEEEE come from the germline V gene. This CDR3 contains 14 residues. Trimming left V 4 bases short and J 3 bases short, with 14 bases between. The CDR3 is CASSLGGLYYEQYF. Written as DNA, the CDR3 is TGTGCCAGCAGCCTGGGTGGACTGTACTACGAGCAGTACTTC.

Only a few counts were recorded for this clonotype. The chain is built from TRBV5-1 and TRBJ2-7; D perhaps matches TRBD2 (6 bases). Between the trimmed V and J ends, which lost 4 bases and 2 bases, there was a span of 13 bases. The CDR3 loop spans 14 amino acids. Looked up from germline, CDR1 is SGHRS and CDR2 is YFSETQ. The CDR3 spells CASSLRDLAYEQYF. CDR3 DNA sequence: TGCGCCAGCAGCCTCCGGGACTTAGCCTACGAGCAGTACTTC.

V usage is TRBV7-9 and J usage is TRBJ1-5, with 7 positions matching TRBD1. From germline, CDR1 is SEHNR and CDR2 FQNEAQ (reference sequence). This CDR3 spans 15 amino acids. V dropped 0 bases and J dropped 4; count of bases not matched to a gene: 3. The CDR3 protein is CASSLATGTNQPQHF. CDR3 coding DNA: TGTGCCAGCAGCTTAGCGACAGGGACGAATCAGCCCCAGCATTTT.